Below are 29 T cell receptor beta chains sequenced from a single sample in a study of T cell clonality in common variable immunodeficiency. Study results and caveats: Common variable immunodeficiency TCR beta sequences reportedly had fewer deletions and N-nucleotide insertions.

Which antigens these TCRs recognize remains unknown. Assay: immunoSEQ multiplex PCR; the TCRdb copy retains only in-frame clones and omits some. Sampling found 40,000 or so clones, none seen once. Material: peripheral blood mononuclear cells. The receptor set was obtained from a human donor with common variable immunodeficiency.

This clone was recorded at least ten times. The read is 3 residues too short to cover the CDR3 end, so that end is filled in from the germline J gene. The V call is TRBV5-1, the J call TRBJ2-3; weak D call: TRBD1 (6 bases). The V end was cut by 4 bases, the J end by 2 bases, with 14 bases between. CDR1 is SGHRS and CDR2 is YFSETQ in the germline V gene. The CDR3 length is 15 residues. The CDR3: CASSLRQADTDTQYF. CDR3 bases read: TGCGCCAGCAGCCTTAGACAGGCAGACACAGATACG.

This clone was found a few times. The part of the CDR3 DNA that was read is TGTGCCAGTAGTGCGATAACGGATACG. Its protein is CASSAITDT. The entire CDR3 is CASSAITDTQYF. The J gene is TRBJ2-3, the V gene TRBV19; D is uncertain. The read comes to an end 3 residues before the CDR3 does, leaving the germline J gene to fill in the end. This CDR3 comprises 12 residues. CDR1 LNHDA and CDR2 SQIVND come from the germline V gene (reference sequence). Trimming stripped 5 bases from V and 6 bases from J, with 9 bases between.

For this clone: The sequenced fragment ends 3 residues before the CDR3 boundary, so the rest is inferred from the germline J gene. The genes are TRBV7-9 and TRBJ1-5, with D maybe TRBD1 (5 bases). Germline V gene data show CDR1 as SEHNR and CDR2 as FQNEAQ (reference sequence). Trimming took off 1 base at V and 0 bases at J, with 7 bases between the two ends. This CDR3 spans 15 amino acids. CDR3 loop: CASSLGGGSNQPQHF. The part of the CDR3 DNA that was read is TGTGCCAGCAGCTTAGGGGGGGGTAGCAATCAGCCC.

As concerns this clone: The read terminates 3 residues ahead of where the CDR3 ends, so the germline J gene completes it. This chain joins TRBV19 and TRBJ2-1; D gene unclear. V was cut by 7 bases and J by 5 bases, with 27 bases left in between. The CDR3 sequence is 18 residues long. Germline V lookup: CDR1 LNHDA, CDR2 SQIVND (reference sequence). CDR3 sequence: CASTPRVYGSVLHNEQFF. The CDR3 bases that were read are TGTGCCAGTACCCCTCGAGTGTACGGGTCGGTTCTACACAATGAG.

Regarding this clone: The missing CDR3 end, 3 residues past where the read stops, is filled in from the germline J gene. This chain links TRBV19 with TRBJ1-4; tentatively, D is TRBD1 (6 bases). Per germline, CDR1 LNHDA and CDR2 SQIVND (reference sequence). The CDR3 spans 17 residues. The V end was cut by 0 bases, the J end by 1 base, with 12 bases between. CDR3 bases read: TGTGCCAGTAGTATAGAAGCCGCACAGGGAACTAATGAAAAA. It is translated as CASSIEAAQGTNEK. The full CDR3 protein reads CASSIEAAQGTNEKLFF.

This clone was recorded at least ten times. The read ends 3 residues before the CDR3 terminus; that terminus is restored from the germline J gene. J is TRBJ2-3 and V is TRBV7-6, with a tentative D call TRBD1 (6 bases). The ends were cut back, 2 bases at V and 2 bases at J, with 14 bases in the middle. This CDR3 contains 16 residues. The germline gives CDR1 SGHVS, CDR2 FNYEAQ. Partial CDR3 DNA: TGTGCCAGCAGCTTAATGGCAGGGGATTACACAGATACG. Its translation: CASSLMAGDYTDT. The entire CDR3 is CASSLMAGDYTDTQYF.

This clone was seen at least ten times. The read ends 3 residues before the CDR3 terminus; that terminus is restored from the germline J gene. The gene calls are TRBV10-3 and TRBJ2-7; D not resolved. The germline V gene has CDR1 ENHRY and CDR2 SYGVKD. The CDR3 is 14 amino acids. Trimming left V 2 bases short and J 1 base short, with 9 bases between. CDR3 protein: CAISEHGPSYEQYF. The CDR3 DNA, read in part, is TGTGCCATCAGTGAGCATGGGCCGTCCTACGAG.

In the case of this clone: The read gets to within 3 residues of the CDR3 end, and the germline J gene fills in the rest. The gene calls are TRBV7-2 and TRBJ1-5; 7 positions match TRBD1. Germline lookup yields CDR1 SGHTA and CDR2 FQGNSA. V lost 4 bases, J lost 5 bases, and 8 bases stayed unmatched. The CDR3 consists of 15 residues. The sequenced part of the CDR3 DNA is TGTGCCAGCAGCTCAAGCCGGGACAGTTATCAGCCC. Translated, it gives CASSSSRDSYQP. The complete CDR3 protein is CASSSSRDSYQPQHF.

This clone was counted ten times or more. The read ends 3 residues before the CDR3 terminus; that terminus is restored from the germline J gene. The V and J genes are TRBV23-1 and TRBJ2-7, with 8 bases matching TRBD1. TRBV23-1 is treated as an ORF (open reading frame) with a function not yet certain. The CDR3 has 16 amino acids. V dropped 7 bases and J dropped 0; count of bases not matched to a gene: 11. The chain's CDR3 is CASKMVGTGASYEQYF. CDR3 DNA, as far as it was read: TGCGCCAGCAAGATGGTCGGGACAGGAGCCTCCTACGAG.

This clone was found many times. The read halts 3 residues ahead of the CDR3 end, with the missing end drawn from the germline J gene. V and J are TRBV6-1 and TRBJ2-5; 7 bases are a match to TRBD1. The CDR3 length is 15 residues. V lost 4 bases and J lost 5; bases outside the gene matches: 10. The germline V gene has CDR1 MNHNS and CDR2 SASEGT. The CDR3 sequence: CASSVAGGLGETQYF. CDR3 bases read: TGTGCCAGCAGTGTGGCAGGGGGTTTGGGGGAGACC.

Points on this clone: With the read ending 3 residues before the CDR3 end, the germline J gene is used to fill in that end. The gene calls are TRBV7-2 and TRBJ1-1; tentative D call: TRBD1 (6 bases). Germline lookup yields CDR1 SGHTA and CDR2 FQGNSA. The V end lost 1 base, the J end lost 3 bases, and 9 bases lay between the germline ends. The CDR3 has 14 residues. CDR3 DNA (partial): TGTGCCAGCAGCTTAGTACAGGGCTACACTGAA. Translation gives CASSLVQGYTE. The complete CDR3 sequence is CASSLVQGYTEAFF.

Worth noting for this clone: The sequence runs out 3 residues before the end of the CDR3; the remainder is reconstructed from the germline J gene. This chain connects TRBV5-1 to TRBJ2-7; D possibly corresponds to TRBD1 (6 bases). This CDR3 region has 12 residues. Germline loops: CDR1 SGHRS, CDR2 YFSETQ. With 2 bases removed from V and 4 bases from J, the gap between germline ends came to 7 bases. The CDR3 sequence: CASSLTGYEQYF. The covered CDR3 bases are TGCGCCAGCAGCTTAACAGGGTACGAG.

This clone was seen ten or more times. Read coverage stops 3 residues before the CDR3 terminus; the germline J gene supplies the remainder. The J gene is TRBJ2-6, the V gene TRBV19; D is ambiguous. The V gene lost 0 bases and the J gene lost 0 bases, with 3 bases spanning the gap. Germline V gene sequence: CDR1 LNHDA, CDR2 SQIVND (reference sequence). The CDR3 is 15 amino acids. The sequenced CDR3 bases are TGTGCCAGTAGTATAGACGGCTCTGGGGCCAACGTC. This sequence encodes CASSIDGSGANV. Given in full, the CDR3 is CASSIDGSGANVLTF.

Worth noting for this clone: Sequence at one end of the junction differs from germline and may be a read error. The observed sequence ends 3 residues before the CDR3 terminus, with the missing tail filled in from the germline J gene. The chain links TRBV19 to TRBJ1-1; 7 bases line up with TRBD1. CDR1 is LNHDA and CDR2 is SQIVND in the germline V gene (reference sequence). The CDR3 is made up of 14 amino acids. The CDR3 spells CASSMGQKNPEAFF. Incomplete CDR3 DNA: TGTGCCAGTAGTATGGGACAGAAGAACCCTGAA.

The CDR3 DNA, read in part, is TGTGCCAGCAGCTTACGACAGGGCTATGGC. Protein product: CASSLRQGYG. The entire CDR3 protein is CASSLRQGYGYTF. This chain links TRBV7-2 with TRBJ1-2; the match to TRBD1 covers 7 bases. The read ends 3 residues early relative to the CDR3; the germline J gene fills the gap. The CDR3 loop spans 13 amino acids. With 2 bases clipped from V and 4 bases from J, the junction kept 1 base outside the gene matches. The germline gives CDR1 SGHTA, CDR2 FQGNSA.

This clone was picked up many times. The read comes to an end 3 residues before the CDR3 does, leaving the germline J gene to fill in the end. The gene calls are TRBV30 and TRBJ1-6, with 10 bases lining up with TRBD1. V was clipped by 8 bases and J by 4 bases; unmatched bases: 2. The CDR3 has 13 residues. Germline-derived CDR1 and CDR2 are GTSNPN and SVGIG (reference sequence). Partial CDR3 DNA: TGTGCCGGGACAGGGGAATATAATTCACCC. It yields the protein CAGTGEYNSP. The complete CDR3 protein is CAGTGEYNSPLHF.

This clone was counted between two and nine times. The read comes to an end 3 residues before the CDR3 does, leaving the germline J gene to fill in the end. This rearrangement joins TRBV19 to TRBJ2-7, with TRBD1 matching over 8 bases. Germline assignment: CDR1 LNHDA and CDR2 SQIVND (reference sequence). The CDR3 sequence is 16 residues long. The trim removed 3 bases at V and 1 base at J, leaving 8 bases unmatched. CDR3 amino acids: CASSIGGRTGSYEQYF. The CDR3 DNA, read in part, is TGTGCCAGTAGTATTGGCGGTAGGACAGGGTCCTACGAG.

This clone was counted a few times. CDR3 DNA (partial): TGTGCCAGTAGTTCCCTAGATCATCCGAACACTGAA. Translated: CASSSLDHPNTE. Given in full, the CDR3 is CASSSLDHPNTEAFF. V and J are TRBV19 and TRBJ1-1; no definite D call. The read gets to within 3 residues of the CDR3 end, and the germline J gene fills in the rest. The ends were cut back, 5 bases at V and 1 base at J, with 14 bases in the middle. The CDR3 length is 15 residues. Germline lookup yields CDR1 LNHDA and CDR2 SQIVND (reference sequence).

About this clone itself: The read terminates 3 residues before the CDR3 end, so the remaining end is supplied by the germline J gene. The chain uses TRBV5-6 and TRBJ2-1; D not resolved. Germline V gene lookup returns CDR1 SGHDT and CDR2 YYEEEE. Trimming removed 4 bases at V and 5 bases at J, with 7 bases between. The CDR3 contains 12 residues. CDR3 DNA (partial): TGTGCCAGCAGCCCGAGCCACAATGAG. Its translation is CASSPSHNE. The entire CDR3 sequence reads CASSPSHNEQFF.

About this clone: The read finishes 3 residues shy of the CDR3 end, and the germline J gene is used to complete it. The rearrangement joins TRBV5-1 to TRBJ1-4; D remains ambiguous. Germline lookup yields CDR1 SGHRS and CDR2 YFSETQ. Trimming left V 4 bases short and J 0 bases short, with 13 bases between. The CDR3 is 16 residues long. The CDR3 sequence is CASSLGRRATNEKLFF. The part of the CDR3 DNA that was read is TGCGCCAGCAGCCTGGGCCGGAGGGCAACTAATGAAAAA.

This clone was seen ten or more times. With the read ending 3 residues before the CDR3 end, the germline J gene is used to fill in that end. The chain combines TRBV5-1 with TRBJ2-1; 11 bases map to TRBD1. CDR3 size: 15 residues. V lost 4 bases and J lost 8; bases outside the gene matches: 8. Germline CDR1 reads SGHRS; CDR2 reads YFSETQ. CDR3 DNA (partial): TGCGCCAGCAGCCAGGACAGGGGGCCCATCGATGAG. Translated: CASSQDRGPIDE. The whole CDR3 is CASSQDRGPIDEQFF.

At least ten counts were recorded for this clone. The CDR3 end falls 3 residues outside the read, so it is completed with the germline J gene. The J gene is TRBJ2-3, the V gene TRBV5-1, with 9 bases identical to TRBD1. The CDR3 runs to 15 residues. The trim removed 5 bases at V and 0 bases at J, leaving 4 bases unmatched. The germline gives CDR1 SGHRS, CDR2 YFSETQ. The sequenced part of the CDR3 DNA is TGCGCCAGCAGTCCCGGGACAGGGAGCACAGATACG. Protein product: CASSPGTGSTDT. The complete CDR3 protein is CASSPGTGSTDTQYF.

Points on this clone: With the read ending 3 residues before the CDR3 end, the germline J gene is used to fill in that end. This sequence joins TRBV20-1 and TRBJ2-5; 12 nucleotides line up with TRBD2. Germline assignment: CDR1 DFQATT and CDR2 SNEGSKA (reference sequence). With 6 bases clipped from V and 5 bases from J, the junction kept 4 bases outside the gene matches. This CDR3 spans 13 amino acids. CDR3 amino acids: CSARLAGVETQYF. The part of the CDR3 DNA that was read is TGCAGTGCCCGACTAGCGGGGGTCGAGACC.

This clone was seen a handful of times. The DNA ends 3 residues before the CDR3 does, and the rest of the CDR3 is filled in from the germline J gene. This chain joins TRBV5-1 and TRBJ2-1; 7 nucleotides match TRBD2. Germline assignment: CDR1 SGHRS and CDR2 YFSETQ. With V trimmed by 4 bases and J by 6 bases, 7 bases remained unmatched. The CDR3 length is 14 residues. The CDR3 bases that were read are TGCGCCAGCAGCGGCGGGACTAAAGTCAATGAG. Its translation: CASSGGTKVNE. The entire CDR3 protein reads CASSGGTKVNEQFF.

At least ten counts were recorded for this clone. Incomplete CDR3 DNA: TGCAGCGTTGAAGATGGTCCAGGAGCATTGAACACTGAA. This sequence encodes CSVEDGPGALNTE. The whole CDR3 is CSVEDGPGALNTEAFF. V gene TRBV29-1 combines with J gene TRBJ1-1; D not certain. Coverage ceases 3 residues before the CDR3 finishes, and the germline J gene fills in the end. V was clipped by 0 bases and J by 0 bases, with 14 bases between them. This CDR3 is built from 16 residues. Per the germline V gene, CDR1 is SQVTM and CDR2 is ANQGSEA.

The covered CDR3 bases are TGCGCCAGCAGTGAGTCGACTGAAGCCTATGGC. Protein product: CASSESTEAYG. The whole CDR3 sequence reads CASSESTEAYGYTF. J is TRBJ1-2 and V is TRBV10-2; D gene ambiguous. The read is 3 residues too short to cover the CDR3 end, so that end is filled in from the germline J gene. CDR1 and CDR2 (germline): WSHSY, SAAADI. The CDR3 is 14 amino acids. The ends were cut back, 0 bases at V and 4 bases at J, with 9 bases in the middle.

This clone was recorded many times. The read ends 3 residues before the CDR3 terminus; that terminus is restored from the germline J gene. J is TRBJ2-3 and V is TRBV2; TRBD1 matches 9 bases. The CDR3 extends over 15 amino acids. Per the germline V gene, CDR1 is SNHLY and CDR2 is FYNNEI. The ends lost 6 bases at V and 2 bases at J; junction bases unmatched: 6. The CDR3: CASRPGQGLTDTQYF. Incomplete CDR3 DNA: TGTGCCAGCAGACCGGGACAGGGCCTCACAGATACG.

This clone was seen repeatedly, ten times or more. Coverage ceases 3 residues before the CDR3 finishes, and the germline J gene fills in the end. The chain recombines TRBV9 with TRBJ2-2, with 9 nucleotides matching TRBD1. V shed 3 bases, J shed 3 bases, and the junction held 18 bases outside the gene matches. CDR3 length equals 20 residues. CDR1 and CDR2 from the germline V gene are SGDLS and YYNGEE. The CDR3 DNA, read in part, is TGTGCCAGCAGCGCCCGACCTAGGACAGGGGAACTGAAATACACCGGGGAG. Its protein product is CASSARPRTGELKYTGE. The whole CDR3 sequence is CASSARPRTGELKYTGELFF.

This clone showed up many times. The sequence runs out 3 residues before the end of the CDR3; the remainder is reconstructed from the germline J gene. The gene calls are TRBV5-1 and TRBJ2-1; 8 bases are shared with TRBD1. The V gene end was trimmed by 4 bases and the J gene end by 1 base; junction bases not matched to a gene: 7. The germline gives CDR1 SGHRS, CDR2 YFSETQ. The CDR3 length is 16 residues. The CDR3 sequence is CASSTGQGGSYNEQFF. The covered CDR3 bases are TGCGCCAGCAGCACCGGACAGGGTGGGTCCTACAATGAG.